One sample yielded the 11 T cell receptor beta chains listed below, sequenced in a study of OX40 agonist ivuxolimab in advanced cancers. Clones were read by immunoSEQ multiplex PCR, and TCRdb kept only the in-frame ones, dropping some. The repertoire consists of roughly 100,000 clones, with approximately 90% occurring once and the leading ten covering 0.48%. Here the sequenced sample was CD4+ or CD8+ T cells sorted from blood, taken in a trial of the OX40 agonist ivuxolimab. The receptor set was obtained from an adult with an advanced solid tumor such as melanoma, head and neck, liver or kidney cancer.

The V call is TRBV5-1, the J call TRBJ2-5; perhaps TRBD1 as D (6 bases). The germline V gene encodes CDR1 SGHRS and CDR2 YFSETQ. Trimming left V 3 bases short and J 5 bases short, with 14 bases between. The CDR3 covers 14 residues. The CDR3 coding sequence is TGCGCCAGCAGCTGGGACATCGTTGGGGAGACCCAGTACTTC. Translated: CASSWDIVGETQYF.

This clone has just one count. V gene TRBV5-1 combines with J gene TRBJ2-3, with TRBD2 matching over 8 bases. The germline V gene has CDR1 SGHRS and CDR2 YFSETQ. V shed 3 bases, J shed 1 base, and the junction held 4 bases outside the gene matches. This CDR3 has 15 amino acids. CDR3 sequence: CASSSPGLGTDTQYF. The CDR3 nucleotides read TGCGCCAGCAGCTCCCCGGGACTAGGCACAGATACGCAGTATTTT.

CDR3: CASSSPLGPSNYGYTF. DNA for the CDR3: TGTGCCAGCAGTTCACCCCTCGGACCCTCTAACTATGGCTACACCTTC. The rearrangement uses TRBV28 and TRBJ1-2; D is unresolved. This CDR3 is built from 16 residues. Looked up from germline, CDR1 is MDHEN and CDR2 is SYDVKM. Trimming left V 4 bases short and J 0 bases short, with 15 bases between.

This rearrangement joins TRBV11-2 to TRBJ2-5, with 11 bases matching TRBD2. The DNA matches TRBJ2-7 better at its end, which makes the J call doubtful. This CDR3 has 14 residues. Germline loops: CDR1 SGHAT, CDR2 FQNNGV. The CDR3 region is CASSTSGGHVEQYF. CDR3 nucleotides: TGTGCCAGCAGCACTAGCGGGGGTCATGTCGAGCAGTACTTC.

This clone was observed a single time. The chain employs TRBV2 and TRBJ1-2; TRBD1 is a possible D gene (5 bases). Germline-derived CDR1 and CDR2 are SNHLY and FYNNEI. Trimming shortened V by 8 bases and J by 6 bases, and 10 bases separated the two germline ends. The CDR3 is 11 amino acids. CDR3 loop: CASWGGNGYTF. The CDR3 coding sequence is TGTGCCAGCTGGGGGGGGAATGGCTACACCTTC.

V usage is TRBV9 and J usage is TRBJ1-6; no clear D. Per the germline V gene, CDR1 is SGDLS and CDR2 is YYNGEE. The V end was cut by 6 bases, the J end by 8 bases, with 15 bases between. CDR3 length: 14 residues. CDR3 nucleotide sequence: TGTGCCAGCAAACCATCGACCCAGGATTCACCCCTCCACTTT. Its translation is CASKPSTQDSPLHF.

The chain is built from TRBV5-5 and TRBJ2-2; D is undetermined. Germline CDR1 SGHKS, CDR2 YYEKEE (reference sequence). The CDR3 has 15 amino acids. Trimming removed 0 bases from V and 4 bases from J, with 10 bases in between. The CDR3 coding sequence is TGTGCCAGCAGCTTGGGCCCGTTGAGCACCGGGGAGCTGTTTTTT. Its protein is CASSLGPLSTGELFF. Full variable domain (rest looked up from reference TRBV5-5 and TRBJ2-2): DAGVTQSPTHLIKTRGQQVTLRCSPISGHKSVSWYQQVLGQGPQFIFQYYEKEERGRGNFPDRFSARQFPNYSSELNVNALLLGDSALYLCASSLGPLSTGELFFGEGSRLTVL.

The chain employs TRBV6-5 and TRBJ2-7; 8 nucleotides agree with TRBD1. V shed 6 bases and J 2 bases; nucleotides not matched to a gene: 9. Germline loops: CDR1 MNHEY, CDR2 SVGAGI. The CDR3 runs to 15 residues. This CDR3 is CASSRDRGRAYEQYF. The CDR3 nucleotides read TGTGCCAGCAGCCGCGACAGGGGTAGGGCCTACGAGCAGTACTTC.

The chain couples TRBV5-6 to TRBJ2-7; 11 nucleotides line up with TRBD1. This CDR3 comprises 15 residues. The trim removed 4 bases at V and 3 bases at J, leaving 6 bases unmatched. Germline V gives CDR1 SGHDT, CDR2 YYEEEE. The CDR3 loop is CASSTGQGAVYEQYF. The CDR3 region has the DNA TGTGCCAGCAGCACCGGACAGGGGGCGGTCTACGAGCAGTACTTC.

The chain recombines TRBV7-9 with TRBJ1-2; no firm D call. The CDR3 runs to 14 residues. CDR1 is SEHNR, CDR2 FQNEAQ, per germline (reference sequence). Trimming took off 5 bases at V and 6 bases at J, with 16 bases between the two ends. The CDR3 is CASSKSGPADGYTF. The CDR3 nucleotides read TGTGCCAGCAGCAAATCCGGCCCCGCCGATGGCTACACCTTC.

The chain joins TRBV28 to TRBJ1-1; D might be TRBD1 (5 bases). The ends were cut back, 5 bases at V and 1 base at J, with 14 bases in the middle. CDR3 length equals 15 residues. Germline-derived CDR1 and CDR2 are MDHEN and SYDVKM. The CDR3 region is CASSPRQNWNTEAFF. The CDR3 DNA is TGTGCCAGCAGTCCGAGACAGAACTGGAACACTGAAGCTTTCTTT.